A single T cell receptor (beta chain) is shown here with its context. This sample stems from a study of control samples from healthy donors and cancer patients. Clones were read by immunoSEQ multiplex PCR, and TCRdb kept only the in-frame ones, dropping some. Here the sample spans 130,000 or so clones, about 88% being singletons. The CDR3 length is 13 residues. The V gene lost 5 bases and the J gene lost 4 bases, with 11 bases spanning the gap. Germline CDR1 reads SNHLY; CDR2 reads FYNNEI. Source material: blood. This sequence originates from a man in his forties or fifties in good health. The chain links TRBV2 to TRBJ1-1, with D perhaps matching TRBD1 (6 bases). DNA for the CDR3: TGTGCCAGCAGTCCAGGGGCTGGCACTGAAGCTTTCTTT. This sequence encodes CASSPGAGTEAFF.